This T cell receptor (beta chain) was identified in a study of beta chain features in type 1 diabetes (dated by TCRdb to 2016 to 2019). As for the study more broadly: Mean age, gender distribution, total cell number and subset yield did not differ between patients and healthy donors. Across all samples, 107,917,701 sorted cells were examined, and cell number per subset correlated strongly with RNA yield. In the study, recently diagnosed type 1 diabetes patients and matched healthy donors were compared on the TCRB repertoires of their sorted circulating CD4+ T cell subsets. Regulatory and stem cell-like memory subsets were isolated from only 8 patients and roughly 8 healthy donors, whereas naive and central memory subsets came from all 30 or so donors. What the authors observed across the whole study: Type 1 diabetes patients showed a moderate but significant shortening of TCRB CDR3 length in all four CD4+ subsets. Because the HLA sub-analyses included only small numbers of individuals, any influence of HLA type on TCRB rearrangement was left unresolved. The naive, central memory and regulatory TCRB repertoires appeared to resemble one another more closely among patients than among healthy donors. Because cDNA was sequenced instead of genomic DNA, highly expressing activated cells could be over-represented, though the groups showed no difference in activation or CD3 levels. At VDJ recombination sites, patients with type 1 diabetes made fewer insertions and deleted more nucleotides, a pattern implying thymic rearrangement abnormalities. PCR may preferentially amplify shorter templates, but because patient and control samples were amplified and corrected together, any resulting skew would affect both groups equally.

Each donor gave one peripheral blood draw, averaging roughly 120 mL, which was collected into heparinised tubes. A BD FACSAria II was used to sort naive, central memory, regulatory and stem cell-like memory CD4+ T cells with a panel that included CD45RO, CCR7, CD25, CD127, CD95 and CD27. Purity was above 98% for every sorted population. PBMCs were isolated immediately by Lymphoprep density gradient centrifugation and stained directly without culture. So that batch effects would be minimized, each experiment stained and sorted samples in pairs, pairing one healthy donor with one patient. All of the isolated RNA was reverse transcribed with the High Capacity cDNA Reverse Transcription Kit, so expressed TCRB transcripts were sequenced. Deep immunoSEQ sequencing was performed on naive, central memory and regulatory T cell samples, with an average of roughly 3.6 million total reads per sample. Sorted cells were lysed in RLT buffer and RNA was extracted with DNase-treated RNeasy Micro or Mini kits, depending on cell number. To prevent cross-contamination, every cell subset was processed on its own, while patient and healthy donor samples were processed together. The immunoSEQ multiplex PCR was used to amplify TCRB sequences from cDNA, yielding 87-bp fragments that span the CDR3 region. The amplicons were sequenced using the Illumina HiSeq platform. The source study handled its data this way. PCR bias was corrected computationally using synthetic template baselines, and reads within Hamming distance 2 were collapsed, with unmergeable singletons discarded. Reads were aligned against IMGT to assign V, D and J genes, CDR3 length and insertions or deletions at six rearrangement sites. Within each subset, clonotype counts were normalized to the number of sorted cells before true diversity and Gini coefficients were calculated with the tcR R package. The overlap coefficient, calculated on TCRB nucleotide sequences, was used to measure repertoire sharing. As a proxy for the pre-selection repertoire, out-of-frame TCRB sequences from naive cells were analyzed. This is the immuneACCESS table as TCRdb keeps it, with only in-frame sequences that have V and J called. A part of the clones is gone; compared with another copy, unresolved V genes explain less than half, and the rest is unexplained. V, J and clone size are taken as reported in that table, and D and trimming were inferred from the DNA itself. Within this sample are just over 450,000 clones, with roughly 30% of them counted one time only. The top ten hold around 0.065% of the sample.

In the germline V gene, CDR1 corresponds to SGHRS and CDR2 to YFSETQ. Reading from cysteine to phenylalanine, the CDR3 counts 13 amino acids. The DNA shown is the 39-base CDR3, in frame from base 1. Relative to germline, V is 1 base shorter and J is 5 bases shorter, with 7 bases between their ends. This clone was counted a few times. Its antigen is still unknown. No base-level quality is on record; no much larger clone is a single base apart. The receptor was derived from a young man in good health. Sequencing was performed on naive CD4+ T cells from blood. The cell subset or site label, as the study defines it: true naive CD4+ T cells. The chain was built from TRBV5-1 and TRBJ2-1, with no confidently assigned D gene. The nucleotides read TGCGCCAGCAGCTTGAACAGAAACAATGAGCAGTTCTTC. It encodes CASSLNRNNEQFF.